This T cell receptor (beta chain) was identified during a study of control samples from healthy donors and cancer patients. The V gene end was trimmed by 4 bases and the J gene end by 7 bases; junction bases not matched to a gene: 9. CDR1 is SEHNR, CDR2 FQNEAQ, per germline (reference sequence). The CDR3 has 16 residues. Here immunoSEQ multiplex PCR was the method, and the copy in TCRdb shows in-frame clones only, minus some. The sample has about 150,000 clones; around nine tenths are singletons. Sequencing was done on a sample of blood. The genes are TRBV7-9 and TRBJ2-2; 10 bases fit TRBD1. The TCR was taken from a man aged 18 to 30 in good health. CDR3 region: CASSYPGQGHVGELFF. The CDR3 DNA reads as TGTGCCAGCAGCTACCCGGGACAGGGGCACGTCGGGGAGCTGTTTTTT.